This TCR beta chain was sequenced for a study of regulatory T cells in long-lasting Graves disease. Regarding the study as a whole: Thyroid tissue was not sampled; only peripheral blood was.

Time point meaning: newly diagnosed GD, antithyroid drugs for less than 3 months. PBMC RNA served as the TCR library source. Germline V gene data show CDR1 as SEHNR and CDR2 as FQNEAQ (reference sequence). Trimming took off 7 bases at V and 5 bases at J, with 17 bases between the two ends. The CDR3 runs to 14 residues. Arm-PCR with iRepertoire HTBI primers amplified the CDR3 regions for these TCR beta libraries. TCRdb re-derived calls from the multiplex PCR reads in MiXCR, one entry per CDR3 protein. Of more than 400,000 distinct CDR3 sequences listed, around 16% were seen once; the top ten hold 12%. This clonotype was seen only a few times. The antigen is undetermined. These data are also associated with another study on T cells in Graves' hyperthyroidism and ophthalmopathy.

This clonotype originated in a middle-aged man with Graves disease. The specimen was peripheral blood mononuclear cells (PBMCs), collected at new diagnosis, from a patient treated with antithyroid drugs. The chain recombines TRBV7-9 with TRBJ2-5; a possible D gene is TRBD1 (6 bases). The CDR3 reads CASTPRRGEETQYF. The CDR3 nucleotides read TGTGCCAGCACCCCACGCAGGGGTGAGGAGACCCAGTACTTC. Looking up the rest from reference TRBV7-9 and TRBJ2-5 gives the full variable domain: DTGVSQNPRHKITKRGQNVTFRCDPISEHNRLYWYRQTLGQGPEFLTYFQNEAQLEKSRLLSDRFSAERPKGSFSTLEIQRTEQGDSAMYLCASTPRRGEETQYFGPGTRLLVL.